The next 29 T cell receptor beta chains were all read from a single sample in a study of blood T cell repertoires in COVID-19. TCRdb's table, derived via immunoSEQ multiplex PCR, lists solely in-frame clones and lacks some. The sample includes about 110,000 clones, about four fifths of them seen just once. Sequences were obtained from peripheral blood. These receptors were obtained from an elderly woman with acute or convalescent COVID-19.

This chain uses TRBV2 with TRBJ2-7; 9 bases agree with TRBD2. Germline CDR1 and CDR2: SNHLY and FYNNEI. Unmatched junction bases numbered 11, after V lost 5 bases and J lost 3 bases. This CDR3 spans 16 amino acids. The CDR3 loop reads CASSPGPASGNYEQYF. The CDR3 nucleotides are TGTGCCAGCAGTCCTGGACCCGCTAGCGGGAACTACGAGCAGTACTTC.

The rearrangement joins TRBV5-6 to TRBJ2-6; TRBD1 matches 9 bases. The germline CDR1 and CDR2 sequences are SGHDT and YYEEEE. The junction had 4 bases not matched to a gene; V was cut back by 2 bases and J by 1 base. The CDR3 length is 17 residues. CDR3 bases: TGTGCCAGCAGCTTCAGGACAGGGGCGTCTGGGGCCAACGTCCTGACTTTC. Its translation: CASSFRTGASGANVLTF.

The genes are TRBV18 and TRBJ1-5; weak D call: TRBD1 (5 bases). V lost 4 bases, J lost 5 bases, and 15 bases lay in between. The CDR3 loop spans 15 amino acids. CDR1 KGHSH and CDR2 LQKENI come from the germline V gene. CDR3 protein: CASSRRGERDQPQHF. CDR3 DNA: TGTGCCAGCTCACGAAGGGGCGAACGTGATCAGCCCCAGCATTTT.

J is TRBJ2-7 and V is TRBV5-1, with TRBD1 matching 10 bases. The V gene's germline CDR1 is SGHRS and CDR2 YFSETQ. The CDR3 is made up of 16 amino acids. The trim removed 4 bases at V and 4 bases at J, leaving 11 bases unmatched. The CDR3 DNA is TGCGCCAGCAGCCTGAGACAGGGGGCGGTCTGGTACGAGCAGTACTTC. Its protein is CASSLRQGAVWYEQYF.

V and J are TRBV6-5 and TRBJ2-4; D is possibly TRBD1 (5 bases). V was shortened by 5 bases and J by 4 bases, with 9 bases between the two germline ends. The CDR3 covers 13 residues. Germline CDR1 is MNHEY and CDR2 is SVGAGI. Here the CDR3 reads CASSTDSKNIQYF. The CDR3 DNA is TGTGCCAGCAGTACAGACAGTAAAAACATTCAGTACTTC.

The chain employs TRBV12-3 or TRBV12-4 and TRBJ1-5; maybe TRBD1 (5 bases). The CDR3 is 13 amino acids. V lost 6 bases to trimming and J lost 2 bases, with 8 bases between them. CDR3 in DNA: TGTGCCAGCAGCAGGGAAGGCAATCAGCCCCAGCATTTT. This translates into CASSREGNQPQHF.

CDR3 residues: CASSRTGDYEQYV. The CDR3 DNA reads as TGTGCCAGCAGCAGGACAGGGGACTACGAGCAGTACGTC. This rearrangement joins TRBV6-5 to TRBJ2-7, with 9 bases aligning to TRBD1. J lost 3 bases, V lost 6 bases, and 3 bases had no gene match. The germline V gene has CDR1 MNHEY and CDR2 SVGAGI. The CDR3 has 13 residues.

CDR3 sequence (DNA): TGTGCCAGCAGTTTGTTTCCAGGGGAGAAGACCCAGTACTTC. Its translation: CASSLFPGEKTQYF. This rearrangement joins TRBV6-5 to TRBJ2-5; a weak D match, TRBD1 (6 bases). The V end lost 4 bases, the J end lost 6 bases, and 15 bases lay between the germline ends. CDR1 is MNHEY and CDR2 is SVGAGI in the germline V gene. This CDR3 has 14 residues.

The chain uses TRBV4-3 and TRBJ1-1; weak D call: TRBD1 (5 bases). Trimming pared 2 bases from V and 1 base from J, leaving 5 bases between. Germline loops: CDR1 LGHNA, CDR2 YSLEER. CDR3 length: 13 residues. The CDR3 nucleotides read TGCGCCAGCAGCCAAAGGGGGAACACTGAAGCTTTCTTT. Translating it yields CASSQRGNTEAFF.

The DNA of the CDR3 is TGTGCCAGTAGTTCCCGGACTAGCGGGAGTCTCTACAATGAGCAGTTCTTC. Protein: CASSSRTSGSLYNEQFF. The gene calls are TRBV19 and TRBJ2-1; 13 nucleotides line up with TRBD2. CDR3 length: 17 amino acids. V shed 5 bases and J 3 bases; nucleotides not matched to a gene: 7. CDR1 LNHDA and CDR2 SQIVND come from the germline V gene (reference sequence). The whole variable domain, filled in from reference TRBV19 and TRBJ2-1, reads DGGITQSPKYLFRKEGQNVTLSCEQNLNHDAMYWYRQDPGQGLRLIYYSQIVNDFQKGDIAEGYSVSREKKESFPLTVTSAQKNPTAFYLCASSSRTSGSLYNEQFFGPGTRLTVL.

The chain joins TRBV29-1 to TRBJ2-3; tentative D call: TRBD2 (6 bases). The CDR3 consists of 16 residues. Deletions cut 2 bases from V and 0 bases from J, with 15 bases between. Germline-derived CDR1 and CDR2 are SQVTM and ANQGSEA. The CDR3 here is CSVESTTSRSTDTQYF. The CDR3 region has the DNA TGCAGCGTTGAATCAACCACTAGCCGTAGCACAGATACGCAGTATTTT.

In this sample, this clone turned up once. The chain uses TRBV6-5 and TRBJ1-5; no firm D call. This CDR3 has 13 amino acids. Germline values: CDR1 MNHEY, CDR2 SVGAGI. Trimming pared 6 bases from V and 2 bases from J, leaving 8 bases between. CDR3 region: CASRVGGNQPQHF. DNA for the CDR3: TGTGCCAGCAGGGTCGGGGGCAATCAGCCCCAGCATTTT.

The chain uses TRBV5-4 and TRBJ2-3; 16 nucleotides line up with TRBD2. The germline V gene encodes CDR1 SGHNT and CDR2 YYREEE (reference sequence). V lost 0 bases and J lost 2; bases outside the gene matches: 3. The CDR3 consists of 18 residues. In DNA form, the CDR3 reads TGTGCCAGCAGCTTGGGGGGGACTAGCGGGAGGGCCACAGATACGCAGTATTTT. It is translated as CASSLGGTSGRATDTQYF.

J is TRBJ2-6 and V is TRBV27; D is ambiguous. CDR1 and CDR2 (germline): MNHEY, SMNVEV (reference sequence). This CDR3 is 16 amino acids long. The V gene lost 0 bases and the J gene lost 0 bases, with 6 bases spanning the gap. CDR3 DNA sequence: TGTGCCAGCAGTTTATCGATTAGCTCTGGGGCCAACGTCCTGACTTTC. Its translation: CASSLSISSGANVLTF.

This chain joins TRBV12-3 or TRBV12-4 and TRBJ2-7; a weak D match, TRBD2 (6 bases). The CDR3 loop spans 12 amino acids. V was clipped by 4 bases and J by 7 bases, with 11 bases between them. This chain's CDR3 is CASSYGGGEQYV. The CDR3 DNA reads as TGTGCCAGCAGTTACGGGGGAGGAGAGCAGTACGTC.

The rearrangement joins TRBV6-1 to TRBJ1-4; D gene uncertain. The CDR3 has 16 amino acids. In germline, CDR1 is MNHNS, CDR2 SASEGT. Between the trimmed V and J ends, which lost 2 bases and 0 bases, there was a span of 10 bases. The CDR3 here is CASSESLAATNEKLFF. As DNA, the CDR3 is TGTGCCAGCAGTGAAAGTCTCGCGGCAACTAATGAAAAACTGTTTTTT.

The V gene is TRBV19, the J gene TRBJ2-2; 8 bases align to TRBD2. From germline, CDR1 is LNHDA and CDR2 SQIVND (reference sequence). Trimming cost V 7 bases and J 0 bases; bases outside gene matches: 13. The CDR3 consists of 18 residues. The CDR3 loop reads CASTLYAGGYANTGELFF. In nucleotides, the CDR3 is TGTGCCAGTACCCTATACGCGGGGGGATACGCGAACACCGGGGAGCTGTTTTTT.

The chain employs TRBV28 and TRBJ1-3; D possibly corresponds to TRBD1 (5 bases). The CDR3 contains 15 residues. The V gene's germline CDR1 is MDHEN and CDR2 SYDVKM. V was pared by 6 bases and J by 1 base, with 13 bases between. The CDR3 DNA reads TGTGCCAGCAGCACAGTGGGGGGGTCTGGAAACACCATATATTTT. This encodes CASSTVGGSGNTIYF.

The chain carries TRBV20-1 and TRBJ1-1; a weak D match, TRBD1 (5 bases). Germline CDR1 DFQATT, CDR2 SNEGSKA (reference sequence). Trimming removed 3 bases from V and 6 bases from J, with 17 bases in between. The CDR3 is 14 amino acids. The CDR3 DNA is TGCAGTGCTAGTCCCCTCGTCAGGGTTTCTGAAGCTTTCTTT. Its protein product is CSASPLVRVSEAFF.

This clone was recorded many times. The rearrangement joins TRBV10-1 to TRBJ2-1; 9 nucleotides agree with TRBD2. The CDR3 spans 15 residues. Trimming at V came to 1 base and at J to 6 bases, leaving 4 bases not matched to a gene. Germline-derived CDR1 and CDR2 are WNHNN and SYGVQD (reference sequence). This CDR3 reads CASSEFAGGTNEQFF. CDR3 coding DNA: TGCGCCAGCAGTGAGTTCGCGGGAGGGACCAATGAGCAGTTCTTC.

The chain joins TRBV13 to TRBJ2-1; the match to TRBD2 covers 10 bases. The V segment lost 5 bases and the J segment 5 bases; nucleotides outside the gene matches: 3. This CDR3 has 14 residues. Germline CDR1 and CDR2: PRHDT and FYEKMQ (reference sequence). As DNA, the CDR3 is TGTGCCAGCAGCGCCGGACTAGCGGACAATGAGCAGTTCTTC. As protein: CASSAGLADNEQFF.

This CDR3 is CASGIGGTDTQYF. CDR3 bases: TGTGCCAGCGGAATAGGGGGCACAGATACGCAGTATTTT. J is TRBJ2-3 and V is TRBV2; D possibly corresponds to TRBD1 (5 bases). Looked up from germline, CDR1 is SNHLY and CDR2 is FYNNEI. CDR3 size: 13 residues. V was trimmed by 8 bases and J by 1 base, leaving 10 bases between them.

The chain couples TRBV3-1 (or the pseudogene TRBV3-2) to TRBJ2-5; D is perhaps TRBD1 (5 bases). Trimming stripped 4 bases from V and 1 base from J, with 10 bases between. Germline V lookup: CDR1 LGHDT, CDR2 YNNKEL (reference sequence). CDR3 length: 14 amino acids. CDR3: CASSPTQGQETQYF. CDR3 bases: TGTGCCAGCAGCCCGACGCAGGGCCAAGAGACCCAGTACTTC.

The rearrangement links TRBV15 to TRBJ2-5, with D perhaps TRBD2 (6 bases). Germline V CDR1 and CDR2: LNHNV, YYDKDF (reference sequence). Trimming removed 1 base at V and 5 bases at J, with 8 bases between. The CDR3 extends over 13 amino acids. Here the CDR3 DNA reads TGTGCCACCAGCAGAGCGGGAGCGGAGACCCAGTACTTC. It translates to CATSRAGAETQYF.

This CDR3 is CASSLGQASNQPQHF. The DNA for the CDR3 is TGTGCCAGCAGCTTGGGACAGGCTAGCAATCAGCCCCAGCATTTT. The genes are TRBV5-6 and TRBJ1-5; D might be TRBD1 (6 bases). Deletions cut 0 bases from V and 0 bases from J, with 7 bases between. The germline V gene encodes CDR1 SGHDT and CDR2 YYEEEE. The CDR3 is 15 amino acids.

The table lists this clone with many counts. The rearrangement joins TRBV5-1 to TRBJ2-1; the match to TRBD2 covers 11 bases. There are 14 residues in the CDR3. Per the germline V gene, CDR1 is SGHRS and CDR2 is YFSETQ. The J segment lost 8 bases and the V segment lost 6 bases, leaving 7 bases of the junction unmatched. CDR3 nucleotide sequence: TGCGCCAGCACTACTAGCGGGAGTATCGATGAGCAGTTCTTC. Translation: CASTTSGSIDEQFF. Full variable domain (remainder filled in from reference TRBV5-1 and TRBJ2-1): KAGVTQTPRYLIKTRGQQVTLSCSPISGHRSVSWYQQTPGQGLQFLFEYFSETQRNKGNFPGRFSGRQFSNSRSEMNVSTLELGDSALYLCASTTSGSIDEQFFGPGTRLTVL.

This chain links TRBV6-6 with TRBJ1-5; no firm D call. The CDR3 length is 16 residues. The V and J ends lost 5 bases and 4 bases respectively, with 18 bases between them. From germline, CDR1 is MNHNY and CDR2 SVGAGI (reference sequence). This CDR3 reads CASSPPVGSGNQPQHF. CDR3 bases: TGTGCCAGCAGTCCCCCTGTAGGCAGCGGTAATCAGCCCCAGCATTTT.

The chain has TRBV15 and TRBJ1-5; D unclear. V was shortened by 3 bases and J by 4 bases, with 10 bases between the two germline ends. The germline V gene encodes CDR1 LNHNV and CDR2 YYDKDF (reference sequence). This CDR3 spans 14 amino acids. Here the CDR3 reads CATSRRGPNQPQHF. Written as DNA, the CDR3 is TGTGCCACCAGCAGGAGAGGGCCGAATCAGCCCCAGCATTTT. Based on the CDR3 plus reference TRBV15 and TRBJ1-5, the full variable domain is DAMVIQNPRYQVTQFGKPVTLSCSQTLNHNVMYWYQQKSSQAPKLLFHYYDKDFNNEADTPDNFQSRRPNTSFCFLDIRSPGLGDTAMYLCATSRRGPNQPQHFGDGTRLSIL.

DNA of the CDR3: TGCGCCAGCAGCCCTGGGTCGACAGGGGGGAGCACAGATACGCAGTATTTT. It yields the protein CASSPGSTGGSTDTQYF. This chain links TRBV4-1 with TRBJ2-3; 9 nucleotides agree with TRBD1. This CDR3 is 17 amino acids long. The germline gives CDR1 MGHRA, CDR2 YSYEKL. Trimming removed 4 bases from V and 0 bases from J; junction bases left unmatched: 8.